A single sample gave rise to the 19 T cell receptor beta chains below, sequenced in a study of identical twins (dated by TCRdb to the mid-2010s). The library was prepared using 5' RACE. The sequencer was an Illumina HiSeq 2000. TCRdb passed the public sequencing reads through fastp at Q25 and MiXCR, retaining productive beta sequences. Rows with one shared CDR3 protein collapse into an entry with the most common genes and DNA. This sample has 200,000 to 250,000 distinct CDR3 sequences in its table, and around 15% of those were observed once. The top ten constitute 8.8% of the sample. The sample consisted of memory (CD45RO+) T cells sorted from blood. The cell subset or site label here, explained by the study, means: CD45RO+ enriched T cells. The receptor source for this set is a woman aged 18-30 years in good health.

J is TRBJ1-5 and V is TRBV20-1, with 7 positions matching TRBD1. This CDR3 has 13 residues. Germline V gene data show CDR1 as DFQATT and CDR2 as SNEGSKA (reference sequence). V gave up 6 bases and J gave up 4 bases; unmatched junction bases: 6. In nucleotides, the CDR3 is TGCAGTGCCAGGACAGGCTTAAATCAGCCCCAGCATTTT. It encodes CSARTGLNQPQHF.

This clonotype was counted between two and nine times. CDR3 loop: CASSLDRGSFDYGYTF. The CDR3, as DNA: TGTGCCAGCAGCTTAGACAGAGGATCATTTGACTATGGCTACACCTTC. V and J are TRBV5-6 and TRBJ1-2, with a possible D match to TRBD1 (5 bases). Germline CDR1 is SGHDT and CDR2 is YYEEEE. The CDR3 spans 16 residues. V lost 2 bases to trimming and J lost 3 bases, with 17 bases between them.

This CDR3 reads CASSPTLQDTQYF. The DNA of the CDR3 is TGTGCCAGCAGCCCAACTCTACAGGATACGCAGTATTTT. The chain employs TRBV7-9 and TRBJ2-3; D unclear. Germline CDR1 reads SEHNR; CDR2 reads FQNEAQ (reference sequence). The CDR3 spans 13 residues. V lost 5 bases and J 6 bases, leaving 12 bases between the germline ends.

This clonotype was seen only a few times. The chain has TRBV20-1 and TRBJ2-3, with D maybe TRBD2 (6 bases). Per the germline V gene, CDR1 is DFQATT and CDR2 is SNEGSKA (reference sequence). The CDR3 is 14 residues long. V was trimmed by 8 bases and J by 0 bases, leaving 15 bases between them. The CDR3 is CSTYLGRSTDTQYF. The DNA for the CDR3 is TGCAGTACTTACCTCGGGAGAAGCACAGATACGCAGTATTTT.

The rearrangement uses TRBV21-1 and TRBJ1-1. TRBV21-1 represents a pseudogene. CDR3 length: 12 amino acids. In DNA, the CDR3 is TGTGCCAGCAGCGTCAAGGTGGCTGAAGCTTTCTTT. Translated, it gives CASSVKVAEAFF.

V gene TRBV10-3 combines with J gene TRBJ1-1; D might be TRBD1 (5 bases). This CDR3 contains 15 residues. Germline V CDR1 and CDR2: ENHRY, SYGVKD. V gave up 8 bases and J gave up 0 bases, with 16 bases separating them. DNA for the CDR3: TGTGCCATCTGGGAAACAGGAGATTTGAACACTGAAGCTTTCTTT. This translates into CAIWETGDLNTEAFF.

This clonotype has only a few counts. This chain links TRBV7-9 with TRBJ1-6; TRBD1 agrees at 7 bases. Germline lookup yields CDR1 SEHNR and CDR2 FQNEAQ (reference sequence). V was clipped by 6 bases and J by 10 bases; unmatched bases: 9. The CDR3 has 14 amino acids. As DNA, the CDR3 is TGTGCCAGCAGTCCCGGACAGGTCTACTCACCCCTCCACTTT. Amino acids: CASSPGQVYSPLHF.

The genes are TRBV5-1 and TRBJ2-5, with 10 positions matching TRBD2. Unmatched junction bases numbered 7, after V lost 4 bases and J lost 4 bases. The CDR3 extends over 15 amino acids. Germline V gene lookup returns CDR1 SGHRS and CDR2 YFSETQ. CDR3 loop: CASSLTSGDRETQYF. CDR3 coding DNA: TGCGCCAGCAGCCTAACTAGCGGGGACCGAGAGACCCAGTACTTC.

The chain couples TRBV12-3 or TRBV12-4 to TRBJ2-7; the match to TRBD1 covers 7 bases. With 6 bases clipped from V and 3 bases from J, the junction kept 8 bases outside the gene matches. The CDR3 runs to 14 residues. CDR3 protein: CASRSTGLSYEQYF. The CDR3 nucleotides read TGTGCCAGCAGGTCGACAGGGCTAAGCTACGAGCAGTACTTC.

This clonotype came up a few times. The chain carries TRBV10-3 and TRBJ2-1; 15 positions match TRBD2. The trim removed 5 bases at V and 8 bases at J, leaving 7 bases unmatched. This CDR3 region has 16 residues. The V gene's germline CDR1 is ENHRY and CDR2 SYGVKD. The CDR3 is CAISRTSGRARDEQFF. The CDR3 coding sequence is TGTGCCATCAGTAGGACTAGCGGGAGGGCTCGAGATGAGCAGTTCTTC.

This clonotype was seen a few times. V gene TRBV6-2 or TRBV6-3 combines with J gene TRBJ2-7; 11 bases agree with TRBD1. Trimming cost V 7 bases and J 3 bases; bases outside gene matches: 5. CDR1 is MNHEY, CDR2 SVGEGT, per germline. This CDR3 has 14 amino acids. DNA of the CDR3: TGTGCCAGCAAAGAAGGGACAGGGGGCTACGAGCAGTACTTC. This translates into CASKEGTGGYEQYF.

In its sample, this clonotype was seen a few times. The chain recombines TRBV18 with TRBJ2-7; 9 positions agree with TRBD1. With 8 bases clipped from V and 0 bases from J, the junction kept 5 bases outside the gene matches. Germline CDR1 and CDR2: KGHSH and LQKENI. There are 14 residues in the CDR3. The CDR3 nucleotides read TGTGCCAGCACTCCGGGACAGGGCTCCTACGAGCAGTACTTC. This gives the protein CASTPGQGSYEQYF.

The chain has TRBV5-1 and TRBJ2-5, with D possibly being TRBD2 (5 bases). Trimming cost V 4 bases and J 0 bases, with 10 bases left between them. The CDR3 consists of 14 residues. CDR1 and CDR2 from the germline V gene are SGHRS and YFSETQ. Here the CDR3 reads CASSPGMYQETQYF. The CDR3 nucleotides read TGCGCCAGCAGCCCCGGGATGTACCAAGAGACCCAGTACTTC.

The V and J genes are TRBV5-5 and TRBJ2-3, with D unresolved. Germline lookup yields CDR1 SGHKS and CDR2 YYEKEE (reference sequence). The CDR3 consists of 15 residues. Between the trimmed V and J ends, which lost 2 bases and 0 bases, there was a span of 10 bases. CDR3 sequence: CASSFRTPSTDTQYF. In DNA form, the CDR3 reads TGTGCCAGCAGCTTTAGAACTCCAAGCACAGATACGCAGTATTTT.

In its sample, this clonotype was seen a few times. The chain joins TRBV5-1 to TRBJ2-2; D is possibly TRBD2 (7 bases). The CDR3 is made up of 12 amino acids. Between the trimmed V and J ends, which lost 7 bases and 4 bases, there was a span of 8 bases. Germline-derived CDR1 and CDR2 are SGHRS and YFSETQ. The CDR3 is CASGGATGELFF. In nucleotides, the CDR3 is TGCGCCAGCGGGGGGGCCACCGGGGAGCTGTTTTTT.

The CDR3 here is CASSFRGVAEAFF. The CDR3 DNA follows: TGTGCCAGCAGTTTCAGGGGGGTGGCTGAAGCTTTCTTT. The J gene is TRBJ1-1, the V gene TRBV7-8; 7 bases are a match to TRBD1. J was trimmed by 6 bases and V by 6 bases; bases with no gene match: 7. CDR1 and CDR2 from the germline V gene are SGHVS and FQNEAQ. CDR3 size: 13 residues.

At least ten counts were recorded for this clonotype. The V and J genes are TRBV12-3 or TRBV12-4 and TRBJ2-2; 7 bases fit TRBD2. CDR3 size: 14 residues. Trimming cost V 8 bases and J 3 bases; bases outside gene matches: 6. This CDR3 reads CASGSSGHTGELFF. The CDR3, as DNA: TGTGCCAGCGGGAGTAGCGGGCACACCGGGGAGCTGTTTTTT.

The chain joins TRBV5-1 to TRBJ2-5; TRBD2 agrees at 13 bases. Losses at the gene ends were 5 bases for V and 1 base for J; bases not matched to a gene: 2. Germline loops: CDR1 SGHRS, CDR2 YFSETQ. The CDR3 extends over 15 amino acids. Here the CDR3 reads CASSGLAGAQETQYF. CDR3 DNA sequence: TGCGCCAGCAGTGGACTAGCGGGGGCCCAAGAGACCCAGTACTTC.

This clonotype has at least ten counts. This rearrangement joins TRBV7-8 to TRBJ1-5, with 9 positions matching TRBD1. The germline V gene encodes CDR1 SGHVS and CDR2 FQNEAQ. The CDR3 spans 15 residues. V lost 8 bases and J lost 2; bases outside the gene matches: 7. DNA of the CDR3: TGTGCCAGCGCCGGGACAGGGTTTGGCAATCAGCCCCAGCATTTT. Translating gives CASAGTGFGNQPQHF. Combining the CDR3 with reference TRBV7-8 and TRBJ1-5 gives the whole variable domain GAGVSQSPRYKVAKRGQDVALRCDPISGHVSLFWYQQALGQGPEFLTYFQNEAQLDKSGLPSDRFFAERPEGSVSTLKIQRTQQEDSAVYLCASAGTGFGNQPQHFGDGTRLSIL.